These 23 T cell receptor beta chains were sequenced from one sample in a study of regulatory T cells in long-lasting Graves disease. Arm-PCR of CDR3 regions and iRepertoire HTBI primers were the basis on which TCR beta libraries were built. Via MiXCR, TCRdb re-called the multiplex PCR reads, giving one row per CDR3 protein. The sample holds roughly 430,000 distinct CDR3 sequences, about a sixth seen once. Specified time point: newly diagnosed GD, antithyroid drugs for less than 3 months. With RNA extracted from PBMCs as input, the TCR library was made. The sample was also reused in another study, on T cells in Graves' hyperthyroidism and ophthalmopathy.

The sample was peripheral blood mononuclear cells (PBMCs), taken at new diagnosis, from a patient treated with antithyroid drugs. The receptors were sampled from a woman aged 25 to 39 with Graves disease.

This clonotype was picked up many times. The chain combines TRBV11-2 with TRBJ1-3; D perhaps matches TRBD1 (6 bases). Trimming left V 5 bases short and J 4 bases short, with 12 bases between. Per the germline V gene, CDR1 is SGHAT and CDR2 is FQNNGV. CDR3 size: 14 residues. The CDR3 DNA sequence: TGTGCCAGCAGCGAAGACAGGAGAGGAAACACCATATATTTT. Its protein is CASSEDRRGNTIYF.

The sample holds many counts of this clonotype. The chain couples TRBV11-2 to TRBJ2-3; D remains ambiguous. V shed 1 base and J shed 4 bases, with 12 bases lying between them. Germline CDR1 SGHAT, CDR2 FQNNGV. The CDR3 covers 15 residues. CDR3 in amino acids: CASSLGATSADTQYF. For the CDR3, the DNA is TGTGCCAGCAGCTTAGGGGCGACGTCGGCAGATACGCAGTATTTT.

This clonotype has more than one count but fewer than ten. Here the CDR3 DNA reads TGCGCCAGCAGCTTGGACGGCGGGGTTCCCTACGAGCAGTACTTC. This translates into CASSLDGGVPYEQYF. V and J are TRBV5-1 and TRBJ2-7; D might be TRBD2 (6 bases). This CDR3 contains 15 residues. The V and J ends lost 0 bases and 2 bases respectively, with 12 bases between them. Per the germline V gene, CDR1 is SGHRS and CDR2 is YFSETQ.

This clonotype was seen repeatedly, ten times or more. The V call is TRBV5-1, the J call TRBJ2-5; 10 nucleotides line up with TRBD1. The CDR3 has 14 residues. The germline V gene encodes CDR1 SGHRS and CDR2 YFSETQ. V shed 3 bases and J 4 bases; nucleotides not matched to a gene: 3. The CDR3 DNA is TGCGCCAGCAGCTACCGGACAGGGGGAGAGACCCAGTACTTC. The encoded protein is CASSYRTGGETQYF.

This clonotype was picked up many times. The chain links TRBV12-3 or TRBV12-4 to TRBJ1-1; TRBD1 is a possible D gene (5 bases). The CDR3 runs to 14 residues. The germline V and J ends were trimmed by 5 bases and 5 bases, with 15 bases remaining between them. The CDR3 loop reads CASSITGSGTEAFF. The CDR3 nucleotides are TGTGCCAGCAGTATCACAGGAAGTGGAACTGAAGCTTTCTTT.

This clonotype was seen a handful of times. The chain has TRBV14 and TRBJ2-7; D is perhaps TRBD1 (6 bases). The CDR3 loop spans 13 amino acids. V lost 0 bases and J lost 7, with 10 bases in between. The germline CDR1 and CDR2 sequences are SGHDN and FVKESK. The chain's CDR3 is CASSQDLRGEQYF. CDR3 bases: TGTGCCAGCAGCCAAGATTTAAGGGGGGAGCAGTACTTC.

The table lists this clonotype with a few counts. The chain recombines TRBV24-1 with TRBJ2-2; TRBD1 might be the D (6 bases). From germline, CDR1 is KGHDR and CDR2 SFDVKD. The ends were cut back, 5 bases at V and 6 bases at J, with 15 bases in the middle. The CDR3 runs 15 residues. CDR3 protein: CATSATAGAAGELFF. CDR3 nucleotide sequence: TGTGCCACCAGTGCCACGGCAGGGGCGGCCGGGGAGCTGTTTTTT.

This clonotype came up many times. The rearrangement joins TRBV11-2 to TRBJ1-1; the D is unclear. Trimming left V 2 bases short and J 10 bases short, with 14 bases between. The CDR3 has 13 amino acids. The germline gives CDR1 SGHAT, CDR2 FQNNGV. CDR3 residues: CASSLKGAKGAFF. CDR3 nucleotides: TGTGCCAGCAGCTTAAAGGGCGCAAAAGGAGCTTTCTTT.

The table lists this clonotype with many counts. V is TRBV20-1 and J is TRBJ2-7, with D possibly TRBD2 on 6 matching bases. Germline V CDR1 and CDR2: DFQATT, SNEGSKA (reference sequence). The CDR3 consists of 12 residues. The V end lost 3 bases, the J end lost 5 bases, and 11 bases lay between the germline ends. The CDR3 loop is CSASGSSDEQYF. The CDR3 nucleotides are TGCAGTGCTAGCGGGAGTAGCGACGAGCAGTACTTC.

V is TRBV2 and J is TRBJ2-1, with 8 bases that match TRBD1. This CDR3 has 13 residues. Germline trimming cut 3 bases from V and 10 bases from J; bases unmatched to any gene: 5. Germline V gene sequence: CDR1 SNHLY, CDR2 FYNNEI. The CDR3 coding sequence is TGTGCCAGCAGTGATGAGGGACAGGACGAGCAGTTCTTC. Translated: CASSDEGQDEQFF.

As DNA, the CDR3 is TGTGCCAGCAGCTCTCGGGGGAGCCGGGGGACAGATACGCAGTATTTT. Amino acids: CASSSRGSRGTDTQYF. The chain uses TRBV7-9 and TRBJ2-3; D may be TRBD2 (6 bases). Germline V gene lookup returns CDR1 SEHNR and CDR2 FQNEAQ (reference sequence). This CDR3 comprises 16 residues. The V end was cut by 4 bases, the J end by 3 bases, with 17 bases between.

This clonotype was seen a few times. The chain has TRBV7-9 and TRBJ2-7; perhaps TRBD2 as D (5 bases). This CDR3 has 15 residues. The V gene lost 3 bases and the J gene lost 5 bases, with 17 bases spanning the gap. CDR1 and CDR2 from the germline V gene are SEHNR and FQNEAQ (reference sequence). Written as DNA, the CDR3 is TGTGCCAGCAGCTTCTCTCTCGGGGTTCCGCACGAGCAGTACTTC. Protein sequence: CASSFSLGVPHEQYF. Looking up the rest from reference TRBV7-9 and TRBJ2-7 gives the full variable domain: DTGVSQNPRHKITKRGQNVTFRCDPISEHNRLYWYRQTLGQGPEFLTYFQNEAQLEKSRLLSDRFSAERPKGSFSTLEIQRTEQGDSAMYLCASSFSLGVPHEQYFGPGTRLTVT.

This clonotype showed up many times. V usage is TRBV5-1 and J usage is TRBJ2-2, with 7 bases matching TRBD2. The CDR3 sequence is 15 residues long. The germline gives CDR1 SGHRS, CDR2 YFSETQ. Trimming cost V 6 bases and J 7 bases; bases outside gene matches: 12. The CDR3 region is CASTKAGTLNGELFF. CDR3 DNA sequence: TGCGCCAGCACCAAAGCGGGGACTCTAAACGGGGAGCTGTTTTTT.

This clonotype has at least ten counts. V gene TRBV7-6 combines with J gene TRBJ2-7; D is unresolved. Per the germline V gene, CDR1 is SGHVS and CDR2 is FNYEAQ. Trimming left V 5 bases short and J 1 base short, with 12 bases between. This CDR3 is built from 14 residues. The CDR3 spells CASSALTRSYEQYF. CDR3 sequence (DNA): TGTGCCAGCAGCGCCCTGACTCGTTCCTACGAGCAGTACTTC.

Comment on this clonotype: A far bigger clonotype differs at one base, so this is likely a read error. The chain joins TRBV7-2 to TRBJ2-7; 9 bases align to TRBD1. Per germline, CDR1 SGHTA and CDR2 FQGNSA. The CDR3 covers 15 residues. In nucleotides, the CDR3 is TGTGCCAGCAGCTTAGTGGACAGGGGAATCTACGAGCTGTACTTC. This codes for CASSLVDRGIYELYF.

This rearrangement joins TRBV7-9 to TRBJ2-2; no clear D. V lost 2 bases and J lost 7, with 8 bases in between. Per the germline V gene, CDR1 is SEHNR and CDR2 is FQNEAQ (reference sequence). The CDR3 has 13 amino acids. CDR3 protein: CASSLSLNGELFF. The CDR3 region has the DNA TGTGCCAGCAGCTTATCTCTCAACGGGGAGCTGTTTTTT.

This clonotype was detected ten times or more. The chain uses TRBV7-2 and TRBJ2-2; D gene unclear. CDR3 size: 16 residues. V was pared by 1 base and J by 1 base, with 10 bases between. In germline, CDR1 is SGHTA, CDR2 FQGNSA. CDR3 sequence: CASSLGLVQNTGELFF. CDR3 coding DNA: TGTGCCAGCAGCTTAGGATTGGTCCAGAACACCGGGGAGCTGTTTTTT.

This clonotype was seen only a few times. The rearrangement uses TRBV27 and TRBJ2-1, with 8 bases matching TRBD2. This CDR3 has 14 residues. CDR1 MNHEY and CDR2 SMNVEV come from the germline V gene (reference sequence). V was pared by 7 bases and J by 4 bases, with 6 bases of the junction left unmatched. This chain's CDR3 is CASTTSGPYNEQFF. CDR3 DNA sequence: TGTGCCAGCACTACTAGCGGACCGTACAATGAGCAGTTCTTC.

The V and J genes are TRBV29-1 and TRBJ1-1; weak D call: TRBD1 (5 bases). Trimming took off 2 bases at V and 6 bases at J, with 13 bases between the two ends. Germline V gives CDR1 SQVTM, CDR2 ANQGSEA. The CDR3 is 13 residues long. The DNA of the CDR3 is TGCAGCGTTGAATATATTTCGGGGGCTGAAGCTTTCTTT. It codes for CSVEYISGAEAFF. The whole variable domain, remainder taken from reference TRBV29-1 and TRBJ1-1, is SAVISQKPSRDICQRGTSLTIQCQVDSQVTMMFWYRQQPGQSLTLIATANQGSEATYESGFVIDKFPISRPNLTFSTLTVSNMSPEDSSIYLCSVEYISGAEAFFGQGTRLTVV.

This clonotype was counted at least ten times. The CDR3 protein is CASSLGADRGRDTQYF. CDR3 bases: TGTGCCAGCAGTTTAGGGGCTGACAGGGGGAGAGATACGCAGTATTTT. The rearrangement links TRBV28 to TRBJ2-3; 9 nucleotides match TRBD1. This CDR3 is built from 16 residues. J lost 5 bases, V lost 2 bases, and 8 bases had no gene match. Germline values: CDR1 MDHEN, CDR2 SYDVKM.

This clonotype has just a few counts. This chain links TRBV5-1 with TRBJ2-1; 13 bases line up with TRBD2. This CDR3 region has 15 residues. With V trimmed by 4 bases and J by 9 bases, 7 bases remained unmatched. Germline lookup yields CDR1 SGHRS and CDR2 YFSETQ. The CDR3 sequence is CASSRGLAGTGEQFF. The CDR3 DNA is TGCGCCAGCAGCCGGGGACTAGCGGGAACAGGTGAGCAGTTCTTC.

This clonotype was observed a few times. V usage is TRBV19 and J usage is TRBJ2-2; no reliable D call. Germline-derived CDR1 and CDR2 are LNHDA and SQIVND (reference sequence). The V and J ends lost 3 bases and 7 bases respectively, with 9 bases between them. The CDR3 spans 13 residues. This CDR3 reads CASSITLIGELFF. CDR3 DNA: TGTGCCAGTAGTATTACATTGATCGGGGAGCTGTTTTTT. Full variable domain (outside the CDR3, taken from reference TRBV19 and TRBJ2-2): DGGITQSPKYLFRKEGQNVTLSCEQNLNHDAMYWYRQDPGQGLRLIYYSQIVNDFQKGDIAEGYSVSREKKESFPLTVTSAQKNPTAFYLCASSITLIGELFFGEGSRLTVL.

The V call is TRBV30, the J call TRBJ2-3; 7 bases are shared with TRBD2. This CDR3 has 15 residues. V trimming: 2 bases; J trimming: 4 bases; junction bases outside the gene matches: 9. CDR1 and CDR2 from the germline V gene are GTSNPN and SVGIG (reference sequence). CDR3 sequence reads: CAWSSGLAEADTQYF. CDR3 DNA sequence: TGTGCCTGGAGTAGCGGGCTAGCGGAGGCAGATACGCAGTATTTT.